This is a list of T cell receptor beta chains from one sample in a study. TCRdb ran MiXCR on the 5' RACE reads and lists one entry per CDR3 protein. The table records about 32,000 distinct CDR3 sequences, roughly a quarter of them present only once. The sequenced material came from memory CD4+ T cells sorted from blood. The receptor source for this set is a female donor with breast cancer. Both conserved end residues are part of each CDR3. The order of the fields is D gene, V gene, clone size, J gene, CDR3 protein, CDR3 DNA. D genes are given only for firm matches. Some rows mark clone size as missing; the rest say once, few, many or name a class of expanded clone.

d_gene: -; v_gene: TRBV7-3; abundance: few; j_gene: TRBJ2-1; CDR3aa: CASRAIKEASYNEQFF; CDR3nt: TGTGCCAGCAGGGCCATTAAGGAGGCTTCCTACAATGAGCAGTTCTTC
d_gene: -; v_gene: TRBV20-1; abundance: medium-sized; j_gene: TRBJ2-7; CDR3aa: CSARPIDYYEQYF; CDR3nt: TGCAGTGCCCGCCCTATTGACTACTACGAGCAGTACTTC
d_gene: -; v_gene: TRBV6-5; abundance: medium-sized; j_gene: TRBJ1-2; CDR3aa: CASSYSSIAGDGYTF; CDR3nt: TGTGCCAGCAGTTACTCGAGTATTGCAGGCGATGGCTACACCTTC
d_gene: TRBD2; v_gene: TRBV6-2/TRBV6-3; abundance: -; j_gene: TRBJ2-5; CDR3aa: CASSSAAGGGETQYF; CDR3nt: TGTGCCAGCAGTTCGGCAGCGGGAGGGGGAGAGACCCAGTACTTC
d_gene: TRBD1; v_gene: TRBV28; abundance: few; j_gene: TRBJ1-1; CDR3aa: CASSLPGGDTEAFF; CDR3nt: TGTGCCAGCAGTTTACCAGGGGGCGACACTGAAGCTTTCTTT
d_gene: -; v_gene: TRBV6-5; abundance: medium-sized; j_gene: TRBJ2-5; CDR3aa: CASSYSGETQYF; CDR3nt: TGTGCCAGCAGTTACTCTGGTGAGACCCAGTACTTC
d_gene: TRBD1; v_gene: TRBV10-3; abundance: -; j_gene: TRBJ1-5; CDR3aa: CAISKPSGTGGDQPQHF; CDR3nt: TGTGCCATCAGTAAGCCCTCTGGGACAGGGGGAGATCAGCCCCAGCATTTT
d_gene: TRBD1; v_gene: TRBV6-6; abundance: -; j_gene: TRBJ1-5; CDR3aa: CASSQGTERVNQPQHF; CDR3nt: TGTGCCAGCAGTCAAGGGACAGAGAGAGTCAATCAGCCCCAGCATTTT
d_gene: TRBD1; v_gene: TRBV5-1; abundance: many; j_gene: TRBJ2-5; CDR3aa: CASRPGQGAFETQYF; CDR3nt: TGCGCCAGCAGGCCGGGACAGGGGGCTTTTGAGACCCAGTACTTC
d_gene: -; v_gene: TRBV12-3/TRBV12-4; abundance: -; j_gene: TRBJ2-1; CDR3aa: CASSWNNEQFF; CDR3nt: TGTGCCAGCAGTTGGAACAATGAGCAGTTCTTC
d_gene: -; v_gene: TRBV6-1; abundance: -; j_gene: TRBJ1-2; CDR3aa: CAISTGRGAGYTF; CDR3nt: TGTGCCATCAGCACCGGACGAGGGGCTGGCTACACCTTC
d_gene: -; v_gene: TRBV24-1; abundance: -; j_gene: TRBJ2-5; CDR3aa: CAPSPHQETQYF; CDR3nt: TGTGCCCCTTCTCCCCACCAAGAGACCCAGTACTTC
d_gene: TRBD1; v_gene: TRBV10-3; abundance: -; j_gene: TRBJ2-7; CDR3aa: CAIRADRASSYEQYF; CDR3nt: TGTGCCATCAGGGCGGACAGGGCCAGCTCCTACGAGCAGTACTTC
d_gene: -; v_gene: TRBV20-1; abundance: many; j_gene: TRBJ2-2; CDR3aa: CSARDYRTGELFF; CDR3nt: TGCAGTGCTAGAGACTACAGGACCGGGGAGCTGTTTTTT
d_gene: TRBD2; v_gene: TRBV6-2/TRBV6-3; abundance: many; j_gene: TRBJ2-5; CDR3aa: CASILRRTSGHQETQYF; CDR3nt: TGTGCCAGCATCCTACGGCGGACTAGCGGCCACCAAGAGACCCAGTACTTC
d_gene: -; v_gene: TRBV12-3/TRBV12-4; abundance: -; j_gene: TRBJ2-2; CDR3aa: CASRTPPGAGELFF; CDR3nt: TGTGCCAGCAGAACACCCCCGGGGGCCGGGGAGCTGTTTTTT
d_gene: -; v_gene: TRBV3-1; abundance: -; j_gene: TRBJ1-5; CDR3aa: CASSSGRAQPQHF; CDR3nt: TGTGCCAGCAGCTCCGGGAGGGCTCAGCCCCAGCATTTT